These 21 T cell receptor beta chains originate from one sample sequenced in a study of cytomegalovirus exposure and HLA in healthy donors. The PCR ran on 60 Vbeta and 13 Jbeta primers. The assay was immunoSEQ multiplex PCR, and TCRdb's table has in-frame clones only and misses some. Among under 200,000 clones, about 77% were seen once, and the ten largest hold under 1.5%. The sample consisted of PBMCs. These receptors were collected from a man younger than 40 in good health and CMV-seronegative.

V is TRBV9 and J is TRBJ2-1; TRBD2 matches 13 bases. Trimming removed 4 bases from V and 0 bases from J; junction bases left unmatched: 7. There are 18 residues in the CDR3. Germline V CDR1 and CDR2: SGDLS, YYNGEE. The CDR3 spells CASSPRTSGRISYNEQFF. The CDR3 bases are TGTGCCAGCAGCCCTCGGACTAGCGGGAGAATCTCCTACAATGAGCAGTTCTTC. The full variable domain, rest sourced from reference TRBV9 and TRBJ2-1, is DSGVTQTPKHLITATGQRVTLRCSPRSGDLSVYWYQQSLDQGLQFLIQYYNGEERAKGNILERFSAQQFPDLHSELNLSSLELGDSALYFCASSPRTSGRISYNEQFFGPGTRLTVL.

The chain uses TRBV6-4 and TRBJ2-1; TRBD2 aligns across 8 bases. The V and J ends lost 4 bases and 10 bases, in that order; junction bases with no gene match: 12. CDR3 length: 15 residues. Germline CDR1 and CDR2: MRHNA and SNTAGT. The CDR3 sequence is CASSVLAGGRLEQFF. CDR3 nucleotide sequence: TGTGCCAGCAGTGTTCTGGCGGGAGGTCGGTTGGAGCAGTTCTTC.

The V and J genes are TRBV19 and TRBJ1-5; 7 bases match TRBD1. The V gene end was trimmed by 5 bases and the J gene end by 3 bases; junction bases not matched to a gene: 10. The CDR3 consists of 16 residues. Germline V gene data show CDR1 as LNHDA and CDR2 as SQIVND (reference sequence). The CDR3 DNA is TGTGCCAGTAGTCCGACCGGGACAGCGTACAATCAGCCCCAGCATTTT. Translating gives CASSPTGTAYNQPQHF.

The V gene is TRBV5-6, the J gene TRBJ1-5, with D perhaps matching TRBD1 (6 bases). CDR1 and CDR2 from the germline V gene are SGHDT and YYEEEE. The V end was cut by 0 bases, the J end by 2 bases, with 12 bases between. CDR3 length: 16 residues. The DNA of the CDR3 is TGTGCCAGCAGCTTGGGTGGGGGCTTGCGCAATCAGCCCCAGCATTTT. Translated: CASSLGGGLRNQPQHF.

The V gene is TRBV4-3, the J gene TRBJ1-5; 10 bases match TRBD1. Germline V gives CDR1 LGHNA, CDR2 YSLEER. The CDR3 contains 16 residues. The junction had 3 bases not matched to a gene; V was cut back by 0 bases and J by 4 bases. CDR3: CASSQESGQGNQPQHF. The DNA of the CDR3 is TGCGCCAGCAGCCAAGAATCGGGACAGGGGAATCAGCCCCAGCATTTT.

The chain recombines TRBV2 with TRBJ2-2; 14 bases line up with TRBD2. CDR3 size: 15 residues. V was pared by 6 bases and J by 8 bases, with 5 bases of the junction left unmatched. Germline V gene sequence: CDR1 SNHLY, CDR2 FYNNEI. CDR3 nucleotides: TGTGCCAGCAGAGGGACTAGCGGGGGAACAGGGGAGCTGTTTTTT. Protein product: CASRGTSGGTGELFF.

The rearrangement uses TRBV4-1 and TRBJ2-5; 15 nucleotides line up with TRBD2. V was pared by 3 bases and J by 3 bases, with 8 bases of the junction left unmatched. The V gene's germline CDR1 is MGHRA and CDR2 YSYEKL. The CDR3 has 18 residues. This CDR3 is CASSQRTSGRAGEETQYF. The CDR3 DNA reads as TGCGCCAGCAGCCAGAGGACTAGCGGGAGGGCCGGGGAAGAGACCCAGTACTTC.

This chain connects TRBV28 to TRBJ1-1; D may be TRBD1 (5 bases). The CDR3 is 14 residues long. V gave up 8 bases and J gave up 4 bases, with 17 bases separating them. Per germline, CDR1 MDHEN and CDR2 SYDVKM. The CDR3 loop reads CASHPPNRGTEAFF. As DNA, the CDR3 is TGTGCCAGCCACCCCCCGAATAGGGGCACTGAAGCTTTCTTT. The variable domain in full, completed from reference TRBV28 and TRBJ1-1, reads DVKVTQSSRYLVKRTGEKVFLECVQDMDHENMFWYRQDPGLGLRLIYFSYDVKMKEKGDIPEGYSVSREKKERFSLILESASTNQTSMYLCASHPPNRGTEAFFGQGTRLTVV.

The CDR3 is CASSPRRTGGQEKLFF. The CDR3 coding sequence is TGTGCCAGCAGCCCAAGAAGAACAGGGGGCCAAGAAAAACTGTTTTTT. V gene TRBV7-9 combines with J gene TRBJ1-4, with TRBD1 matching 9 bases. V was clipped by 5 bases and J by 8 bases; unmatched bases: 12. CDR3 length equals 16 residues. Per germline, CDR1 SEHNR and CDR2 FQNEAQ (reference sequence).

This rearrangement joins TRBV4-1 to TRBJ2-5; 8 positions agree with TRBD2. The V gene end was trimmed by 1 base and the J gene end by 5 bases; junction bases not matched to a gene: 6. CDR1 is MGHRA and CDR2 is YSYEKL in the germline V gene. CDR3 length: 15 residues. Here the CDR3 reads CASSQGTSPGETQYF. The CDR3 DNA is TGCGCCAGCAGCCAAGGGACTAGCCCCGGGGAGACCCAGTACTTC.

The chain couples TRBV4-3 to TRBJ2-2; 8 bases are shared with TRBD2. Germline CDR1 is LGHNA and CDR2 is YSLEER. The CDR3 has 15 amino acids. With 5 bases clipped from V and 1 base from J, the junction kept 3 bases outside the gene matches. In nucleotides, the CDR3 is TGCGCCAGCAGCAAACTAGCGGTGAACACCGGGGAGCTGTTTTTT. Its protein is CASSKLAVNTGELFF.

With respect to this clone: The junction departs from germline at one end; a sequencing error may be responsible. The gene calls are TRBV28 and TRBJ2-7; TRBD1 matches at 11 bases. Germline V lookup: CDR1 MDHEN, CDR2 SYDVKM. CDR3 size: 15 residues. The CDR3 region is CASSWGTGGVTERYF. The CDR3, as DNA: TGTGCCAGCAGTTGGGGGACAGGGGGGGTGACGGAGCGGTACTTC.

The rearrangement joins TRBV9 to TRBJ2-1, with D maybe TRBD2 (5 bases). The CDR3 consists of 16 residues. Per germline, CDR1 SGDLS and CDR2 YYNGEE. With 0 bases removed from V and 6 bases from J, the gap between germline ends came to 16 bases. As DNA, the CDR3 is TGTGCCAGCAGCGTAGTGTTCGCGGAGCGGCCCAATGAGCAGTTCTTC. It codes for CASSVVFAERPNEQFF.

This chain joins TRBV7-6 and TRBJ1-5; the D gene is possibly TRBD1 (6 bases). V lost 1 base to trimming and J lost 4 bases, with 14 bases between them. Germline CDR1 and CDR2: SGHVS and FNYEAQ. The length of the CDR3 is 16 residues. CDR3 nucleotide sequence: TGTGCCAGCAGCTTAGGGGGGGGCAGGCAAAATCAGCCCCAGCATTTT. It specifies CASSLGGGRQNQPQHF.

V gene TRBV15 combines with J gene TRBJ2-7; 10 nucleotides line up with TRBD1. Germline V gene sequence: CDR1 LNHNV, CDR2 YYDKDF (reference sequence). V lost 1 base and J lost 6; bases outside the gene matches: 6. The length of the CDR3 is 15 residues. The CDR3 DNA is TGTGCCACCAGCAGAGGCGGGACAGGGGCTGTCGAGCAGTACTTC. Amino acids: CATSRGGTGAVEQYF.

This clone was observed a few times. The V and J genes are TRBV14 and TRBJ2-7; 7 bases are a match to TRBD1. The length of the CDR3 is 16 residues. Germline V gene data show CDR1 as SGHDN and CDR2 as FVKESK. V trimming: 9 bases; J trimming: 0 bases; junction bases outside the gene matches: 14. The CDR3 region is CASLLDVGQSSYEQYF. The CDR3 DNA reads TGTGCCAGTTTACTTGATGTGGGACAGAGCTCCTACGAGCAGTACTTC.

V and J are TRBV5-1 and TRBJ1-4; 7 bases agree with TRBD1. Germline V gene lookup returns CDR1 SGHRS and CDR2 YFSETQ. There are 14 residues in the CDR3. J gave up 8 bases and V 0 bases, and 4 bases lay outside the gene matches. This CDR3 is CASSLGQGKEKLFF. The CDR3 bases are TGCGCCAGCAGCTTGGGACAGGGTAAAGAAAAACTGTTTTTT.

The CDR3 spells CASSHDGAGGHTDTQYF. The CDR3 DNA follows: TGTGCCAGCAGCCACGATGGGGCGGGAGGGCACACAGATACGCAGTATTTT. The V and J genes are TRBV9 and TRBJ2-3, with TRBD2 matching 9 bases. Germline V gives CDR1 SGDLS, CDR2 YYNGEE. The CDR3 is 17 amino acids. The junction had 11 bases not matched to a gene; V was cut back by 4 bases and J by 2 bases. Together with reference TRBV9 and TRBJ2-3, the CDR3 gives the full variable domain: DSGVTQTPKHLITATGQRVTLRCSPRSGDLSVYWYQQSLDQGLQFLIQYYNGEERAKGNILERFSAQQFPDLHSELNLSSLELGDSALYFCASSHDGAGGHTDTQYFGPGTRLTVL.

This chain links TRBV5-4 with TRBJ1-3, with no clear D. The CDR3 has 12 amino acids. The germline V and J ends were trimmed by 3 bases and 4 bases, with 5 bases remaining between them. Germline CDR1 and CDR2: SGHNT and YYREEE (reference sequence). CDR3 region: CASSSQGNTIYF. The CDR3 coding sequence is TGTGCCAGCAGCTCACAGGGAAACACCATATATTTT.

This clone was seen a handful of times. CDR3 sequence reads: CASSLGQGWYEQYF. The DNA of the CDR3 is TGCGCCAGCAGCTTGGGCCAGGGGTGGTACGAGCAGTACTTC. V gene TRBV5-1 combines with J gene TRBJ2-7; D perhaps matches TRBD1 (6 bases). Germline lookup yields CDR1 SGHRS and CDR2 YFSETQ. Trimming took 0 bases from V and 4 from J, leaving 11 bases between them. The CDR3 is 14 residues long.

This chain links TRBV7-3 with TRBJ2-7; 12 bases agree with TRBD2. CDR3 size: 13 residues. The germline CDR1 and CDR2 sequences are SGHTA and FQGTGA. The ends lost 5 bases at V and 7 bases at J; junction bases unmatched: 3. The CDR3 loop is CASSIGTSGEQYF. The CDR3 coding sequence is TGTGCCAGCAGCATCGGGACTAGCGGGGAGCAGTACTTC.